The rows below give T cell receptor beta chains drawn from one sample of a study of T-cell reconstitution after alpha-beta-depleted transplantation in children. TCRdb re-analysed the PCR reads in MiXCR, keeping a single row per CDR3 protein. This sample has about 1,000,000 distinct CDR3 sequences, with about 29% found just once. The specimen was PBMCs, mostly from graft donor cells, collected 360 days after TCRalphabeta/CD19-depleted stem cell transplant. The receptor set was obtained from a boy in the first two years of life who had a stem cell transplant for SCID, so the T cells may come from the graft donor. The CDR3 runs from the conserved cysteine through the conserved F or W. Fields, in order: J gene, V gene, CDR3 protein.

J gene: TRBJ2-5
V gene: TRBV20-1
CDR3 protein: CSAAGGSYQETQYF

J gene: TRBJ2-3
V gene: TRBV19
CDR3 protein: CASSTTTDTQYF

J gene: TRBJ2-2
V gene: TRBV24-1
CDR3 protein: CATSDVRTNTGELFF

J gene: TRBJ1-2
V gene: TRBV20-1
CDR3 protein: CSARGDRGASLDGYTF

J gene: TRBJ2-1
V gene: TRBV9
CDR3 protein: CASSVPPLGYNEQFF

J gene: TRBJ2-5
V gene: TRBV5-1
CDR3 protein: CASSLGQGTQETQYF

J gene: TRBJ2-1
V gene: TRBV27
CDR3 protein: CASSAVGWGQFF

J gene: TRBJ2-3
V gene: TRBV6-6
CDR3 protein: CASSSEGWNTQYF

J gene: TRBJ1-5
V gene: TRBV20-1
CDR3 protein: CSARKQGNGPQHF

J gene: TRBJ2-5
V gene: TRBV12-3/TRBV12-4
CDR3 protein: CASSDIWETQYF

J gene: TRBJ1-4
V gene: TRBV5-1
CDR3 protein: CASSQAPPDRTNEKLFF

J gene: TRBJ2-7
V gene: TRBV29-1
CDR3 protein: CSAKSGQGVSYEQYF

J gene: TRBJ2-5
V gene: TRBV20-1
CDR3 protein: CSARPRPGTGRETQYF

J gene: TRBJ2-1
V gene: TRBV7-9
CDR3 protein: CASSGQIENNEQFF

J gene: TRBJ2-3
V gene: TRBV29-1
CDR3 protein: CSVEDGGVPSTDTQYF

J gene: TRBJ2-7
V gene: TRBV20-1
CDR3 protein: CSARDRDNSYEQYF

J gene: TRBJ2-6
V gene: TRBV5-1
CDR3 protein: CASSLRAIGQNSGANVLTF

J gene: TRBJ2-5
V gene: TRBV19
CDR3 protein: CASRKGGGETQYF

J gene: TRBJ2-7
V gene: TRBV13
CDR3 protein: CASSSRRYNEQYF

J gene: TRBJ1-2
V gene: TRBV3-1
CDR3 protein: CASSRDRVHGYTF

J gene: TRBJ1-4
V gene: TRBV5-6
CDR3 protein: CASSPRITGRIEKLFF

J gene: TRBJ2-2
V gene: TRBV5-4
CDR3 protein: CASSLGAGRAGELFF

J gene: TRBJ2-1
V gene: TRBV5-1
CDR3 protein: CASSKSGGGYNEQFF

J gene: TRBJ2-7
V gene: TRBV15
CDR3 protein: CATSRDGAAEQYF

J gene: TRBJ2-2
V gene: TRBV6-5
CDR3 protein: CASSYYGTGELFF

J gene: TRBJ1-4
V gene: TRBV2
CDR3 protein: CASLLRGESEKLFF

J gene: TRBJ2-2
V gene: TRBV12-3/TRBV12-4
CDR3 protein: CASSFGIPRPGELFF

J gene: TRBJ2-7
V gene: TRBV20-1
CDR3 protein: CSAARTSTYEQYF

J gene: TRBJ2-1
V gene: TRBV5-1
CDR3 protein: CASSLDVRGMQFF

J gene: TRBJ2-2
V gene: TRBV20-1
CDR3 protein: CSARKPGLVLRGGELFF

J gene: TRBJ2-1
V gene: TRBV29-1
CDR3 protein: CSAHLRGRGGRDEQFF

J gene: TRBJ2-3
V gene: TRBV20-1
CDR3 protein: CSARQLASHPTDTQYF

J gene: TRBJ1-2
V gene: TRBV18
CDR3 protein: CASSPGHRNYGYTF